Sequencing of this T cell receptor beta chain was carried out in a study of sequential checkpoint blockade in melanoma. Study information: First-line arms were nivolumab then ipilimumab, or the reverse, randomized 1:1. Maintenance nivolumab came after either treatment sequence.

Sample treatment: randomized to nivolumab then ipilimumab (arm A) or the reverse (arm B). None of the patients previously received DNA-damaging chemotherapy. PBMC sorting kept live CD3+CD8+ cells without CD19 or CD56. Profiling relied on immunoSEQ multiplex PCR, and the TCRdb table lists in-frame clones only, not all of them. The sample includes about 20,000 clones, roughly 53% of them seen just once. Sequencing was performed on CD8+ T cells sorted from blood (inferred from file names), taken from a patient given nivolumab and ipilimumab in sequence. The TCR sequence derives from a human donor with melanoma.

CDR3 protein: CASSSDRRYGYTF. For the CDR3, the DNA is TGTGCCAGCAGCTCGGACAGGCGCTATGGCTACACCTTC. The genes are TRBV9 and TRBJ1-2; the match to TRBD1 covers 7 bases. There are 13 residues in the CDR3. Germline assignment: CDR1 SGDLS and CDR2 YYNGEE. The V segment lost 4 bases and the J segment 4 bases; nucleotides outside the gene matches: 4.